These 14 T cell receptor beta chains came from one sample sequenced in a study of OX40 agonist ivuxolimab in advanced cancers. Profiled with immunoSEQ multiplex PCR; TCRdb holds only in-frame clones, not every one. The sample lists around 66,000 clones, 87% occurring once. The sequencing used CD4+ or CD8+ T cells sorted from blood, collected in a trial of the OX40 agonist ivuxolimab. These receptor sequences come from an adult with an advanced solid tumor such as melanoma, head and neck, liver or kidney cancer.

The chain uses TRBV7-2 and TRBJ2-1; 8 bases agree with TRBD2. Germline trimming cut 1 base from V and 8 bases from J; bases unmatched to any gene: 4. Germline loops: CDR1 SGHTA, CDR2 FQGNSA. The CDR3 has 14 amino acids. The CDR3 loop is CASSLVVTSDEQFF. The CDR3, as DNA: TGTGCCAGCAGCTTAGTCGTGACTAGCGATGAGCAGTTCTTC. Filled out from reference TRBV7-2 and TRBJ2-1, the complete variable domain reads GAGVSQSPSNKVTEKGKDVELRCDPISGHTALYWYRQSLGQGLEFLIYFQGNSAPDKSGLPSDRFSAERTGGSVSTLTIQRTQQEDSAVYLCASSLVVTSDEQFFGPGTRLTVL.

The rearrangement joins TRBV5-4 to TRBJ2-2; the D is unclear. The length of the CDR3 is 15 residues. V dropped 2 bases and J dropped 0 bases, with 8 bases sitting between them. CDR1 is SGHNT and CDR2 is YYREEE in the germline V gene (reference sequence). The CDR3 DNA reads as TGTGCCAGCAGCTTTGTTCGGTCGAACACCGGGGAGCTGTTTTTT. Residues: CASSFVRSNTGELFF.

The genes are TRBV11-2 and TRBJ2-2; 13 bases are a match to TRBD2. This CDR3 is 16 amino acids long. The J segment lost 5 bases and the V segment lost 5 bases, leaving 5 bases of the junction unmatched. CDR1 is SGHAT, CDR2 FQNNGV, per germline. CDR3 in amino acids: CASSLRTSGGTGELFF. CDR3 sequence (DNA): TGTGCCAGCAGCCTCCGGACTAGCGGGGGTACCGGGGAGCTGTTTTTT. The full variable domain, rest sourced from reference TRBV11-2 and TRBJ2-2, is EAGVAQSPRYKIIEKRQSVAFWCNPISGHATLYWYQQILGQGPKLLIQFQNNGVVDDSQLPKDRFSAERLKGVDSTLKIQPAKLEDSAVYLCASSLRTSGGTGELFFGEGSRLTVL.

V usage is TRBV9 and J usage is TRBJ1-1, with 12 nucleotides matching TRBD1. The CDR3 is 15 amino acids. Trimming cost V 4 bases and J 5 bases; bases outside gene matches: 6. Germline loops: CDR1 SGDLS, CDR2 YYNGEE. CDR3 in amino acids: CASSQGDRGRTEAFF. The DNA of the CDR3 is TGTGCCAGCAGCCAGGGGGACAGGGGGCGAACTGAAGCTTTCTTT.

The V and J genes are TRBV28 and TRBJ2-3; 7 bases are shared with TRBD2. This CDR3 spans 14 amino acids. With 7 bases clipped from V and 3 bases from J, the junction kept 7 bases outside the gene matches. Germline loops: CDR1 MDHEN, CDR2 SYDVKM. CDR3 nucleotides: TGTGCCAGCACCTGGAGCGGGGAGACAGATACGCAGTATTTT. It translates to CASTWSGETDTQYF.

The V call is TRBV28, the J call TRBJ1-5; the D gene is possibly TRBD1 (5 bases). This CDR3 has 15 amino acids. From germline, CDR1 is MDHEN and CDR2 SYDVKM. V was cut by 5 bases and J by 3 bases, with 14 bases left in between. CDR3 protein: CASSPRDGYNQPQHF. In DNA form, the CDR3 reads TGTGCCAGCAGTCCTCGGGACGGCTACAATCAGCCCCAGCATTTT.

The CDR3, as DNA: TGTGCCAGCAGCTTAAGGTTTTATGGGGTCTCTGGGGCCAACGTCCTGACTTTC. Its protein is CASSLRFYGVSGANVLTF. The chain joins TRBV7-3 to TRBJ2-6; D is unclear. The germline V gene encodes CDR1 SGHTA and CDR2 FQGTGA. The CDR3 sequence is 18 residues long. V lost 1 base and J 0 bases, leaving 13 bases between the germline ends. Supplemented by reference TRBV7-3 and TRBJ2-6, the full variable domain reads GAGVSQTPSNKVTEKGKYVELRCDPISGHTALYWYRQSLGQGPEFLIYFQGTGAADDSGLPNDRFFAVRPEGSVSTLKIQRTERGDSAVYLCASSLRFYGVSGANVLTFGAGSRLTVL.

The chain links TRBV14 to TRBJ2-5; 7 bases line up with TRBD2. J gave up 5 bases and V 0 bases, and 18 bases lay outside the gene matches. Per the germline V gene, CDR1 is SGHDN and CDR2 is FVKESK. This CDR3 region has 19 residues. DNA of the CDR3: TGTGCCAGCAGCCAAGACGTAGGACGAGCGGGAATAGGGAGGGAGACCCAGTACTTC. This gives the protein CASSQDVGRAGIGRETQYF.

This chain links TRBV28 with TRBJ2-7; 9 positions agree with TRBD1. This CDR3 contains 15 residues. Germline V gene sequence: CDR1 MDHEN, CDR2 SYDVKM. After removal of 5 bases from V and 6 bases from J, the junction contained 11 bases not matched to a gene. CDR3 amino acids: CASSQTGGRSLEQYF. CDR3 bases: TGTGCCAGCAGTCAAACAGGGGGCAGGTCCCTCGAGCAGTACTTC. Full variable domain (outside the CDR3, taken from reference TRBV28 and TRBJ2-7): DVKVTQSSRYLVKRTGEKVFLECVQDMDHENMFWYRQDPGLGLRLIYFSYDVKMKEKGDIPEGYSVSREKKERFSLILESASTNQTSMYLCASSQTGGRSLEQYFGPGTRLTVT.

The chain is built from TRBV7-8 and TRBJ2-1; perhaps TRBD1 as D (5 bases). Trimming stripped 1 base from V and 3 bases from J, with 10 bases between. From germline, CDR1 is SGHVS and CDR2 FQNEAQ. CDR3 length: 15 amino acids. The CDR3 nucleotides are TGTGCCAGCAGCTTAGAAGGGGCAGGCTACAATGAGCAGTTCTTC. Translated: CASSLEGAGYNEQFF.

In nucleotides, the CDR3 is TGTGCCAGTAGTGCCCGACAGTTCTCTGGAAACACCATATATTTT. Protein: CASSARQFSGNTIYF. This rearrangement joins TRBV19 to TRBJ1-3; weak D call: TRBD1 (5 bases). With 5 bases removed from V and 0 bases from J, the gap between germline ends came to 11 bases. This CDR3 is built from 15 residues. Germline V gene data show CDR1 as LNHDA and CDR2 as SQIVND (reference sequence).

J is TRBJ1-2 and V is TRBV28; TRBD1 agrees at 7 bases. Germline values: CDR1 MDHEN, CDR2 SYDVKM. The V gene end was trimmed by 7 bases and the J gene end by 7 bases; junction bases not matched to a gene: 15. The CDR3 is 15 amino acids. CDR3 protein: CASTSGRGRRAGYTF. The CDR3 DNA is TGTGCCAGCACCTCGGGTAGGGGGCGACGGGCTGGCTACACCTTC.

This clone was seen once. In DNA, the CDR3 is TGCGCCAGCAGCTTGGTTGGCGGAAAAGAGACCCAGTACTTC. This encodes CASSLVGGKETQYF. The V and J genes are TRBV5-1 and TRBJ2-5; D gene unclear. Germline V lookup: CDR1 SGHRS, CDR2 YFSETQ. V was shortened by 0 bases and J by 3 bases, with 9 bases between the two germline ends. The CDR3 contains 14 residues.

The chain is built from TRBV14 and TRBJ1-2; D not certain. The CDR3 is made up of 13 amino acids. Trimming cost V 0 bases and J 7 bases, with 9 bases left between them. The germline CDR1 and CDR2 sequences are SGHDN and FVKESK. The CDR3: CASSQEKMSGYTF. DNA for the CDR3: TGTGCCAGCAGCCAAGAAAAGATGAGTGGCTACACCTTC. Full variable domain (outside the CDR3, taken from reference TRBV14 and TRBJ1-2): EAGVTQFPSHSVIEKGQTVTLRCDPISGHDNLYWYRRVMGKEIKFLLHFVKESKQDESGMPNNRFLAERTGGTYSTLKVQPAELEDSGVYFCASSQEKMSGYTFGSGTRLTVV.